Sequencing of this T cell receptor beta chain was carried out in a study of blood T cells in healthy people across ages. Whole-study findings and limits: CMV status of donors was unknown, possibly confounding expanded clonotype changes.

On this clonotype itself: Its specificity is not known. One junction end does not reproduce the germline sequence, and a read error may be involved.

This CDR3 comprises 16 residues. Germline V lookup: CDR1 SGHRS, CDR2 YFSETQ. It was with a sample-barcoded 5' primer and a J-beta primer mix that a second PCR of about 6 to 12 cycles was run. Individual samples furnished no less than 2.5 million CDR3-containing paired-end reads apiece. TCRdb re-analysed the 5' RACE reads in MiXCR, keeping a single row per CDR3 protein. Of about 1.4 million distinct CDR3 sequences in the sample, 55% to 75% were seen once. V and J are TRBV5-1 and TRBJ2-2; D may be TRBD1 (6 bases). This receptor was taken from a man between 18 and 35 years old in good health. Sequencing was carried out using blood. The CDR3 coding sequence is TGCGCCAGCAGCCAAAACAGGGCTACGAACATCGGGGAGCTGTTTTTT. As protein: CASSQNRATNIGELFF.